This entry describes one T cell receptor (beta chain). Its specificity is not known. Trimming removed 2 bases at V and 0 bases at J, with 12 bases between. This CDR3 has 15 amino acids. Per the germline V gene, CDR1 is SGHRS and CDR2 is YFSETQ. The sample comes from a study of blood T cells in healthy people across ages. Whole-study findings and limits: For the donors, CMV status was unknown and possibly confounded expanded clonotype changes.

A J-beta primer mix and a sample-barcoded 5' primer were used in a second PCR of about 6 to 12 cycles. TCRdb reanalysed the 5' RACE reads using MiXCR and keeps one entry per CDR3 protein. This table holds about 1.4 million distinct CDR3 sequences, 59% found once. This receptor was taken from a man between 18 and 35 years old in good health. This chain joins TRBV5-1 and TRBJ2-7; possible D gene TRBD1, 5 bases. Sequencing was carried out using blood. The CDR3: CASSLQVWNSYEQYF. The CDR3 DNA reads TGCGCCAGCAGCTTACAGGTCTGGAACTCCTACGAGCAGTACTTC.